The clone carrying this T cell receptor beta chain occurred once. The V and J ends lost 8 bases and 3 bases, in that order; junction bases with no gene match: 3. Germline V CDR1 and CDR2: LNHDA, SQIVND (reference sequence). The CDR3 totals 12 residues. Per the authors' pipeline: Estimation of nucleated cell counts relied on the amplification of reference gene primers. Clones were read by immunoSEQ multiplex PCR, and TCRdb kept only the in-frame ones, dropping some. The V and J calls and clone size come from that table; D and trimming were worked out from the DNA. The sample carries more than 150,000 clones, roughly 84% recorded once. The record originates from a study of blood T cell repertoires in COVID-19. Whole-study context: Collection of acute and convalescent COVID-19 samples took place in the United States, Italy and Spain.

The source material was peripheral blood. This chain uses TRBV19 with TRBJ1-1; 7 bases map to TRBD1. The receptor was isolated from a woman aged 45-65 years with acute or convalescent COVID-19. DNA for the CDR3: TGTGCCAGTGCCGACAGGGACACTGAAGCTTTCTTT. Protein product: CASADRDTEAFF.